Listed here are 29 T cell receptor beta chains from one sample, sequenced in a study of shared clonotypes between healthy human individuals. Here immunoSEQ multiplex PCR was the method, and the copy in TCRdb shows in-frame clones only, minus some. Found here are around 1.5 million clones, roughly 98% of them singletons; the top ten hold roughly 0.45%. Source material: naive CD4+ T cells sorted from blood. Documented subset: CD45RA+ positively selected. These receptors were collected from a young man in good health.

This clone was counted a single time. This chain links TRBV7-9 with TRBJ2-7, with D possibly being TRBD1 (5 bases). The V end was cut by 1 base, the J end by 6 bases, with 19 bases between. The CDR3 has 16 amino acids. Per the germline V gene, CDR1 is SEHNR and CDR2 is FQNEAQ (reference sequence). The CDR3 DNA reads TGTGCCAGCAGCTTAGTCTCTCTATACGACAGACCCGAGCAGTACTTC. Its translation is CASSLVSLYDRPEQYF.

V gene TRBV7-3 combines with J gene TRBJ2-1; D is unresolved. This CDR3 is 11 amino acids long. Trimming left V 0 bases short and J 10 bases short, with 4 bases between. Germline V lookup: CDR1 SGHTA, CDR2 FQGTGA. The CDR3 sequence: CASSLTEEQFF. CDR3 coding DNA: TGTGCCAGCAGCTTAACGGAAGAGCAGTTCTTC. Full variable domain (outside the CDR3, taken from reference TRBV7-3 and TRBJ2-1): GAGVSQTPSNKVTEKGKYVELRCDPISGHTALYWYRQSLGQGPEFLIYFQGTGAADDSGLPNDRFFAVRPEGSVSTLKIQRTERGDSAVYLCASSLTEEQFFGPGTRLTVL.

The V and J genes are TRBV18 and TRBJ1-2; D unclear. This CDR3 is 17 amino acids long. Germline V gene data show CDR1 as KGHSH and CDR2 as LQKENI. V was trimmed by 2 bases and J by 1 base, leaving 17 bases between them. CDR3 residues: CASSPIPPTGINYGYTF. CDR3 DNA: TGTGCCAGCTCACCAATACCTCCGACGGGAATTAACTATGGCTACACCTTC.

CDR3 residues: CAISLQGGETQYF. DNA for the CDR3: TGTGCCATCAGTTTACAGGGAGGGGAGACCCAGTACTTC. The chain joins TRBV10-3 to TRBJ2-5, with TRBD2 as a possible D gene (7 bases). Germline assignment: CDR1 ENHRY and CDR2 SYGVKD. Trimming shortened V by 5 bases and J by 5 bases, and 12 bases separated the two germline ends. This CDR3 has 13 residues.

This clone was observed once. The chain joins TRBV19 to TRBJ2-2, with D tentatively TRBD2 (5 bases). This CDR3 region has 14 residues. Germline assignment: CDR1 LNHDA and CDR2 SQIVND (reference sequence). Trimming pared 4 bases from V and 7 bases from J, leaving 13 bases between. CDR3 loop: CASSTTGWDGELFF. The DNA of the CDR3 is TGTGCCAGTAGTACAACGGGGTGGGACGGGGAGCTGTTTTTT.

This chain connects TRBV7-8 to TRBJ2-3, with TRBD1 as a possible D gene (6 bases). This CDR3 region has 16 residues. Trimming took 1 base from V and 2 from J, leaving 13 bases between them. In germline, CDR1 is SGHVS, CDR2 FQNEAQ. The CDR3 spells CASSLDRQVNTDTQYF. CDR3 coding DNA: TGTGCCAGCAGCTTAGATCGACAGGTGAACACAGATACGCAGTATTTT.

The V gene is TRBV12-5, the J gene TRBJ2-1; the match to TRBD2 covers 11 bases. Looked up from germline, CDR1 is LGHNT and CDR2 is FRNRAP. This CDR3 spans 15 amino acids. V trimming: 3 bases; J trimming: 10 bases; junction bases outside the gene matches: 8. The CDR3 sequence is CASGLGLAGSYEQFF. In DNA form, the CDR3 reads TGTGCTAGTGGTTTAGGACTAGCGGGTAGCTACGAGCAGTTCTTC.

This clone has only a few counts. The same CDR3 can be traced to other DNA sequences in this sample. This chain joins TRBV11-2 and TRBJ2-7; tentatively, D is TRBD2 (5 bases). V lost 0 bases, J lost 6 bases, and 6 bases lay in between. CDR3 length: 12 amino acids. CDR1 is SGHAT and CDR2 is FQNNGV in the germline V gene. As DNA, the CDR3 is TGTGCCAGCAGCTTAGATCGGGGCGAGCAGTACTTC. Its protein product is CASSLDRGEQYF. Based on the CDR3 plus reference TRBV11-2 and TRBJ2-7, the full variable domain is EAGVAQSPRYKIIEKRQSVAFWCNPISGHATLYWYQQILGQGPKLLIQFQNNGVVDDSQLPKDRFSAERLKGVDSTLKIQPAKLEDSAVYLCASSLDRGEQYFGPGTRLTVT.

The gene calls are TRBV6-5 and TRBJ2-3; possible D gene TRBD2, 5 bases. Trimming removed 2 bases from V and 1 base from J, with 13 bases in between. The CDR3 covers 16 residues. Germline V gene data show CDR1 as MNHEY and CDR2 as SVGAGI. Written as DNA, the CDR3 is TGTGCCAGCAGTTACCGGTTATTCGGGGGCACAGATACGCAGTATTTT. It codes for CASSYRLFGGTDTQYF.

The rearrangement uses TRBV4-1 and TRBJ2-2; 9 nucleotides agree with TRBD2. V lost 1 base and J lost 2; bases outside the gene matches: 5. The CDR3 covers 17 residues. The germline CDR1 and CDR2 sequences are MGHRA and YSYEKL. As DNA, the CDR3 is TGCGCCAGCAGCCAAGGGCCCGGGACTAGCAACACCGGGGAGCTGTTTTTT. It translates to CASSQGPGTSNTGELFF.

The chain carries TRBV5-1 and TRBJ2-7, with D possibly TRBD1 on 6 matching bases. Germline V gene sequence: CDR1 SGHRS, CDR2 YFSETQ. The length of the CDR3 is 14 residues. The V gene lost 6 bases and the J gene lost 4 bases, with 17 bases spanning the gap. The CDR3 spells CASTPRGQAYEQYF. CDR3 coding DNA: TGCGCCAGCACCCCCCGGGGACAAGCATACGAGCAGTACTTC.

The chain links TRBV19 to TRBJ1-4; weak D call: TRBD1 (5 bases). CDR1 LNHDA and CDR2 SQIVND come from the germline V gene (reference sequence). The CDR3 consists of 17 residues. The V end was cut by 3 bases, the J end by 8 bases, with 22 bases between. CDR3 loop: CASSIEGVGAVMEKLFF. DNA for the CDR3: TGTGCCAGTAGTATCGAAGGGGTTGGGGCTGTGATGGAAAAACTGTTTTTT.

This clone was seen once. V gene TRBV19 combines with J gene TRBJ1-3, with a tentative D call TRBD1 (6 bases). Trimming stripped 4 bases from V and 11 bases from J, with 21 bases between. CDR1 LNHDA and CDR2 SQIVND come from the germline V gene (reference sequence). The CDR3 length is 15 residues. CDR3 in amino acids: CASSTWTEAENSIYF. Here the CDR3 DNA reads TGTGCCAGTAGTACCTGGACAGAGGCGGAGAACTCCATATATTTT.

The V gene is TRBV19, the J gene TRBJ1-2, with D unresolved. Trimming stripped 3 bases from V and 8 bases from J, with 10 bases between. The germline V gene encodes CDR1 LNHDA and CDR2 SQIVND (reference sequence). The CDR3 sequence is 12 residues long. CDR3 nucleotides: TGTGCCAGTAGTATGAAGGAGTCGGGCTACACCTTC. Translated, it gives CASSMKESGYTF. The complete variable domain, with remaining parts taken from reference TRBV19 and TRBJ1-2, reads DGGITQSPKYLFRKEGQNVTLSCEQNLNHDAMYWYRQDPGQGLRLIYYSQIVNDFQKGDIAEGYSVSREKKESFPLTVTSAQKNPTAFYLCASSMKESGYTFGSGTRLTVV.

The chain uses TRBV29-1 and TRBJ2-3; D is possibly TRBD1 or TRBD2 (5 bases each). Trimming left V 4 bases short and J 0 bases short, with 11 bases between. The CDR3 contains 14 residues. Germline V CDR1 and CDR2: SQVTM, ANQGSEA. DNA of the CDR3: TGCAGCGTTGTAACGGGACCTAGCACAGATACGCAGTATTTT. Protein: CSVVTGPSTDTQYF.

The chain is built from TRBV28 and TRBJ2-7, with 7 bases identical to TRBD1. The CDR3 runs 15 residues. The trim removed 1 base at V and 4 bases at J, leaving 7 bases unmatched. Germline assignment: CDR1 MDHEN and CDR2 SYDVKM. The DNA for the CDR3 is TGTGCCAGCAGTTTATTATTAGGGGGCCGGTACGAGCAGTACTTC. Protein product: CASSLLLGGRYEQYF. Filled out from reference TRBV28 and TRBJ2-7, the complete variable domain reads DVKVTQSSRYLVKRTGEKVFLECVQDMDHENMFWYRQDPGLGLRLIYFSYDVKMKEKGDIPEGYSVSREKKERFSLILESASTNQTSMYLCASSLLLGGRYEQYFGPGTRLTVT.

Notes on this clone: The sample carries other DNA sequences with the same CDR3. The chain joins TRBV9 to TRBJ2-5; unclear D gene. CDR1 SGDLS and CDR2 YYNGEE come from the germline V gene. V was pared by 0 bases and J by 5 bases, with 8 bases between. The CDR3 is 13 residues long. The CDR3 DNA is TGTGCCAGCAGCGTAGACTTGGGGGAGACCCAGTACTTC. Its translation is CASSVDLGETQYF.

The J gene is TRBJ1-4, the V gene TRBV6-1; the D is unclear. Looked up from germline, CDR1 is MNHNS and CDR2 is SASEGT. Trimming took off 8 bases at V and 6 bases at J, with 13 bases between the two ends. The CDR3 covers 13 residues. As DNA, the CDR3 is TGTGCCAGCTTTAGGAGGACGGATGAAAAACTGTTTTTT. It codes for CASFRRTDEKLFF.

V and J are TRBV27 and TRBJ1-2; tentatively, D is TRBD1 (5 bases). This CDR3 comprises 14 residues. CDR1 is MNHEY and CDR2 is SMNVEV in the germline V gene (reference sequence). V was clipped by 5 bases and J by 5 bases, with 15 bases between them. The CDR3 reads CASSRGGGEYGYTF. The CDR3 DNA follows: TGTGCCAGCAGTCGTGGGGGTGGAGAATATGGCTACACCTTC.

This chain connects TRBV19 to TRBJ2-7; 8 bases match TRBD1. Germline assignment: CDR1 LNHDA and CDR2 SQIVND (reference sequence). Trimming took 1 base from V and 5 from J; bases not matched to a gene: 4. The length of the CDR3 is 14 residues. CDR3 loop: CASSIADRVHEQYF. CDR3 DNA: TGTGCCAGTAGTATAGCGGACAGGGTCCACGAGCAGTACTTC.

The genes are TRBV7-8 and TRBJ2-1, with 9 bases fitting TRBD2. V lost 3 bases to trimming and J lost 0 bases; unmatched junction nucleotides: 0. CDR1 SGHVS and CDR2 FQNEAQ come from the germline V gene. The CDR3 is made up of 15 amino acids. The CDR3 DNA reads TGTGCCAGCAGCTTTAGCGGGAGCTCCTACAATGAGCAGTTCTTC. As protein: CASSFSGSSYNEQFF.

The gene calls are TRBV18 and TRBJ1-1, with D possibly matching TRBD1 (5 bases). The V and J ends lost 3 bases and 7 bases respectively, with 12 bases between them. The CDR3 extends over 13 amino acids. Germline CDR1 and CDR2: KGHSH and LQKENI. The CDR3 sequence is CASSPGGVVEAFF. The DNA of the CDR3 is TGTGCCAGCTCACCTGGAGGGGTGGTTGAAGCTTTCTTT.

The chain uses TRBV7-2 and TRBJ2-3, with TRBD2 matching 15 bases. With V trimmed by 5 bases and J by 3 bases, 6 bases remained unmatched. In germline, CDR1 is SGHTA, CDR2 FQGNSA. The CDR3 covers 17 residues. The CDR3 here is CASSPRTSGRGTDTQYF. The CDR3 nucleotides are TGTGCCAGCAGCCCTCGGACTAGCGGGAGGGGGACAGATACGCAGTATTTT.

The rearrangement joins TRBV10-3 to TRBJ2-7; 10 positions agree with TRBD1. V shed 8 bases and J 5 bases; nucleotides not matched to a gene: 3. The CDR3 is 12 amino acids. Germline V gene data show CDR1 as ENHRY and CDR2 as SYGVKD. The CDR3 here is CAILGQGNEQYF. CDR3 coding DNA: TGTGCCATCTTGGGACAGGGGAACGAGCAGTACTTC.

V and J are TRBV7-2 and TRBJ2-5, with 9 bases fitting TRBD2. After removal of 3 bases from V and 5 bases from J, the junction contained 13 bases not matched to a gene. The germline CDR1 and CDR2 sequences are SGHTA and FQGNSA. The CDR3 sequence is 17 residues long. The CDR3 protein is CASSFLGAGGLWETQYF. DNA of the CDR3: TGTGCCAGCAGCTTCCTCGGTGCGGGAGGGCTTTGGGAGACCCAGTACTTC.

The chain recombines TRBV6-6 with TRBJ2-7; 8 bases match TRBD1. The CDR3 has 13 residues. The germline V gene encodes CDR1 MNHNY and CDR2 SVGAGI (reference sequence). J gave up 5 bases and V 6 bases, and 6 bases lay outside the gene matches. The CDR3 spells CASRGTGSHEQYF. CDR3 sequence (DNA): TGTGCCAGCAGGGGGACAGGCTCGCACGAGCAGTACTTC.

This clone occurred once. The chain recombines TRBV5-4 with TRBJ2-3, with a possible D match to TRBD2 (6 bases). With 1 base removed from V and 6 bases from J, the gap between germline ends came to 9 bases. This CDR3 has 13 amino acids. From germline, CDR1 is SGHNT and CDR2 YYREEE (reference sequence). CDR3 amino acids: CASSLTGADTQYF. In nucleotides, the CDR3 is TGTGCCAGCAGCTTGACGGGAGCGGATACGCAGTATTTT. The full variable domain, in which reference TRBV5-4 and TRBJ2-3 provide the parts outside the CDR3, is ETGVTQSPTHLIKTRGQQVTLRCSSQSGHNTVSWYQQALGQGPQFIFQYYREEENGRGNFPPRFSGLQFPNYSSELNVNALELDDSALYLCASSLTGADTQYFGPGTRLTVL.

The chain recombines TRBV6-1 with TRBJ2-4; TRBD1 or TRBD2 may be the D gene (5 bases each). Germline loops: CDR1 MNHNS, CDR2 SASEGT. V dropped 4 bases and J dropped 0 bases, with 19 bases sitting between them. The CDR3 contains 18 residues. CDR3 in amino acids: CASSVQGGPKIAKNIQYF. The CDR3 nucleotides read TGTGCCAGCAGTGTCCAGGGCGGGCCCAAAATAGCCAAAAACATTCAGTACTTC.

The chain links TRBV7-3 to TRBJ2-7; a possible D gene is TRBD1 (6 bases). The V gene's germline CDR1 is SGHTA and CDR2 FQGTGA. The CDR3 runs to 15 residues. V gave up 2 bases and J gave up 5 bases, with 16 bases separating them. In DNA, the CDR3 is TGTGCCAGCAGCTTAGAGCCAGGGGTTGGGCACGAGCAGTACTTC. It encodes CASSLEPGVGHEQYF.